The following is a TCR beta chain sequence with its context. The clone's antigen remains unknown. Base quality data are lacking; no much larger clone is found one base away. The cohort was made up of under 800 healthy bone marrow donors. At the time of sampling, every cohort member was nominally healthy, though immune exposures that went unrecorded were likely present. The donor tested CMV seronegative and was one of the 352 seronegative cohort members. Every donor gave a peripheral blood sample, and the peripheral blood mononuclear cells from that sample were used for TCR beta sequencing. Genomic DNA was extracted from the blood cell samples with the Qiagen DNeasy Blood Extraction Kit. Sequences SGHRS (CDR1) and YFSETQ (CDR2) are obtained from the germline V gene. The CDR3 spans 16 residues, from the cysteine through the phenylalanine. CDR3 DNA only is kept here, 48 bases in frame from base 1. Relative to germline, V is missing 4 bases and J is missing 0 bases, with 8 bases of the junction outside any gene match.

This entry comes from a study of cytomegalovirus exposure and HLA in healthy donors (dated by TCRdb to 2016 to 2017). About the study as a whole: According to an earlier analysis of several hundred of the donors, roughly 180 million T cells yielded 90 million to 140 million unique TCR beta sequences and roughly 280 Gb of sequence data. An early release covering just under 650 HLA-typed donors comprised approximately 300 gigabases of sequencing data and roughly 85 million unique TCR sequences. Of the 300 to 500 genotyped donors, approximately 81% were placed in the genetic ancestry cluster associated with self-reported Caucasian donors. The study aimed to test whether signatures of past pathogen exposure could be identified by cataloging public T cell receptors. The study used immunosequencing to profile the T cell repertoires of around 600 subjects and linked those repertoires to cytomegalovirus serostatus. A separate validation cohort of roughly 130 different subjects was used in addition to the roughly 620-subject first cohort. The study combined high-throughput TCR immunosequencing, statistical association of individual TCRs with disease status, and machine learning to predict cytomegalovirus infection status. A later analysis re-examined previously published TCR beta repertoires from about 670 donors and added high-resolution HLA genotyping to investigate patterns of TCR occurrence. The later analysis used no new phenotypic data to find candidate immune exposures, relying instead on TCR beta sequences and their occurrence across donors. An earlier analysis of 587 of the donors used high-throughput TCR beta sequencing to judge whether each TCR beta V gene segment behaved as functional or pseudogenic. Donor age, sex, ethnicity and CMV serostatus were compiled together with the repertoire data. A later genetic analysis took genome-wide SNP genotypes for about three fifths of the roughly 700 donors and used that subset as a discovery cohort. Every discovery cohort repertoire had been produced on one sequencing platform. HLA typing included class I and class II loci at four-digit resolution. Typing coverage differed by locus: A, B, C, DRB1 and DQB1 were typed in roughly 620-630 donors, DQA1 in about 550, DPA1 in roughly 590, and DPB1 in just under 490. Roughly 5 DR-DQ haplotypes were handled as single units for association and clustering, since linkage in the cohort was strong. Across roughly 420 genotyped donors of the cohort, an average of approximately 240,000 unique TCR beta nucleotide sequences per donor were sequenced, and approximately 19% of those sequences were non-productive.

Library prep was done by the immunoSEQ multiplex PCR assay. For the multiplex PCR, a mixture combining 60 forward primers for TCR Vbeta segments and 13 reverse primers for TCR Jbeta segments was used. The CDR3 region of rearranged TCR beta genes was amplified from genomic DNA with a multiplex PCR assay. The Illumina HiSeq System was used to sequence the amplified TCR beta libraries as 87-base-pair reads. On the study's bioinformatics: A later analysis counted approximately 84 million unique TCR beta chains across the 550 to 750 repertoires, and around 9.9 million of these chains were shared by at least two donors. To remove PCR and sequencing errors, raw reads were error-corrected and collapsed into unique sequences using a nearest-neighbor algorithm that merged closely related sequences. Alignment of CDR3 sequences to IMGT reference sequences was used to assign V, D and J gene segments. Each retained sequence needed at least a six-nucleotide match to both a V gene segment and a J gene segment. A rearrangement counted as productive if the CDR3 had no stop codons and remained in frame with V and J, and every other rearrangement counted as non-productive. Following IMGT convention, CDR3 was defined as the stretch from the second conserved V-encoded cysteine up to the conserved J-encoded phenylalanine. The earlier analysis of 587 of the donors excluded sequences that lacked an unambiguous match to a single V gene segment. In an earlier analysis of 587 of the donors, V segments were called functional above 56.7% productive rearrangements and were called segregating when the between-donor standard deviation exceeded 5%. To diagnose cytomegalovirus status from the catalog of TCR beta chain sequences, a statistical classification framework was built. A later analysis assigned V and J genes by comparing TCR nucleotide sequences with IMGT/GENE-DB human TR gene sequences. A later analysis assigned CDR3 sequences and most-parsimonious VDJ recombination scenarios with the TCRdist pipeline. In a later analysis, every TCR beta chain was defined by the combination of its CDR3 amino acid sequence and its V-gene family, and reads without a unique V-gene family were dropped. To address suspected cross-contamination and a sequencing artifact, a later analysis removed approximately 590 highly shared, low-generation-probability nucleotide sequences. A later analysis calculated a clonal expansion index for each public chain from normalized within-repertoire ranks of inferred template counts. In a later analysis, generation probabilities were computed with a VDJ recombination model fitted to out-of-frame rearrangements, and the resulting probabilities were checked against IGoR. Hypergeometric tests were used in a later analysis to score TCR-TCR, TCR-HLA and TCR-CMV co-occurrence, with a repertoire-size bias correction applied to the TCR pairs. False discovery rates were estimated in a later analysis by permuting HLA or CMV assignments 20 times. A later analysis grouped co-occurring TCRs with DBSCAN, adding TCRdist sequence similarity when clustering within HLA-allele-positive subsets. Repertoires with fewer than 30,000 or more than 120,000 public chains, plus five repertoires with anomalous nucleotide sharing, were excluded from co-occurrence clustering. Sourced from immuneACCESS, this table was stored by TCRdb with only in-frame sequences that have V and J called. A share of the clones is absent; for the studies checked, an unresolved V gene accounts for under half, and the remainder has no known explanation. Clone size and V and J calls were adopted from that table, with D and trimming inferred from the DNA. The sample contains about 77,000 clones, 78% of them found a single time. Together, the top ten hold 1.6% of the sample.

Summary of the overall study and its limitations: Because the 87-base-pair reads could not distinguish some IMGT-functional V segments, including TRBV6-2 and TRBV6-3, those segments were excluded. A further reported finding was that TCR beta sequences accurately predicted the HLA-A and HLA-B alleles for most subjects in the first cohort. This cohort had only TCR beta chains sequenced, and the lack of alpha or paired-chain data limited which features could be detected. In a later genetic analysis, fewer N-insertions in productive TCRs were reported among donors in an Asian-associated ancestry cluster than the roughly 670-donor mean. The authors suggested that the approach could potentially be generalized to other disease states and immunological phenotypes. According to a later analysis, most CMV-associated TCR beta chains appeared to be HLA-restricted, and the HLA associations seemed to be driven largely by CMV exposure. Strong co-occurrence of HLA alleles, especially DR and DQ, made assigning TCR associations to individual alleles difficult. The presence/absence analyses assumed that sequencing depth was roughly uniform across donors, and that assumption may not be true. A later analysis found that TCR association rates varied across HLA loci, with DRB1 alleles showing the most associated TCRs and HLA-C alleles the fewest. While some public TCRs were present in many individuals, most TCR sequences turned up only very rarely across donors. In a later analysis, HLA-associated TCR beta chains showed more clonal expansion and lower generation probabilities than non-associated chains that were equally common. At a false discovery rate of 0.05, a later analysis linked 16,951 TCR beta sequences to specific HLA alleles. Because HLA typing was unavailable for some donors at each locus, only the typed subset was used in association tests. In an earlier analysis of some 640 of the donors, most TCR beta V segments were observed in productive rearrangements about 90% or about 30% of the time, broadly matching IMGT annotations. The classifier was reported to diagnose cytomegalovirus status with high specificity and sensitivity in both the original and validation cohorts. In a later analysis, several top co-occurrence clusters were reported to appear linked to parvovirus B19, influenza, CMV and Epstein-Barr virus. An association between a missense DCLRE1C variant and V-gene and J-gene trimming of TCR beta chains was found in a later genetic analysis and replicated in an independent cohort. Roughly 17 rarely observed V segments, including chromosome 9 orphons, were excluded from the earlier analysis of approximately 600 of the donors because counts were too low. The sequencing pipeline was judged likely to have produced a cluster of highly shared sequence variants as a technical artifact. In the study, approximately 160 TCR beta chains were listed as associated with cytomegalovirus. Immune exposure information for the cohort was limited to CMV serostatus. Linkage disequilibrium might explain the correlated functional status among segregating V segments, but an unknown experimental factor could not be ruled out. A few of the identified cytomegalovirus-associated TCR beta chains were confirmed in vitro to be specific for cytomegalovirus antigens.

What was sequenced was PBMCs. This TCR was recovered from a middle-aged man in good health and CMV-seronegative. The chain joins TRBV5-1 to TRBJ2-5, with TRBD1 identical over 8 junction bases. In nucleotides, the sequence is TGCGCCAGCAGCGTCAGGGGGCCGGGGTACCAAGAGACCCAGTACTTC. The resulting protein is CASSVRGPGYQETQYF. With the portions outside the CDR3 filled from the reference TRBV5-1 and TRBJ2-5 genes, the complete variable region becomes KAGVTQTPRYLIKTRGQQVTLSCSPISGHRSVSWYQQTPGQGLQFLFEYFSETQRNKGNFPGRFSGRQFSNSRSEMNVSTLELGDSALYLCASSVRGPGYQETQYFGPGTRLLVL.